A selection of T cell receptor beta chains follows, all from one sample in a study of T cell responses to AZD1222 COVID-19 vaccine. Sequencing used immunoSEQ multiplex PCR; TCRdb keeps in-frame clones, though not all of them. The repertoire holds 150,000 to 200,000 clones, with 85% to 95% as singletons. The sample in question was peripheral blood, obtained on day 0 of AZD1222 vaccination. Source of these receptors: an adult in good health. Each CDR3 is given with its conserved first and last residue. The D gene is left open where the match is weak. Not all rows give a size; the values are once, few, many and, for expanded clones, a class.

CDR3aa: CASSGSQGPNTGELFF
CDR3nt: TGCGCCAGCAGCGGGTCTCAGGGCCCGAACACCGGGGAGCTGTTTTTT
j_gene: TRBJ2-2
v_gene: TRBV5-1
abundance: once
d_gene: -

CDR3aa: CASSVDGGPWYEQFF
CDR3nt: TGTGCCAGCAGCGTAGACGGGGGGCCTTGGTATGAGCAGTTCTTC
j_gene: TRBJ2-1
v_gene: TRBV9
abundance: -
d_gene: -

CDR3aa: CASTPGQGSAEQYF
CDR3nt: TGTGCCAGTACGCCGGGACAGGGTTCTGCCGAGCAGTACTTC
j_gene: TRBJ2-7
v_gene: TRBV19
abundance: -
d_gene: TRBD1

CDR3aa: CASSLVPPGNSPLHF
CDR3nt: TGTGCCAGCAGCTTAGTTCCGCCTGGGAATTCACCCCTCCACTTT
j_gene: TRBJ1-6
v_gene: TRBV7-6
abundance: once
d_gene: -

CDR3aa: CASSYISNQPQHF
CDR3nt: TGTGCCAGCAGTTACATCAGTAATCAGCCCCAGCATTTT
j_gene: TRBJ1-5
v_gene: TRBV6-2/TRBV6-3
abundance: -
d_gene: -

CDR3aa: CASSTMGTYNEQFF
CDR3nt: TGTGCCAGTAGTACTATGGGGACTTATAATGAGCAGTTCTTC
j_gene: TRBJ2-1
v_gene: TRBV19
abundance: -
d_gene: -

CDR3aa: CASSQGIGALNTEAFF
CDR3nt: TGCGCCAGCAGCCAAGGGATCGGGGCCCTGAACACTGAAGCTTTCTTT
j_gene: TRBJ1-1
v_gene: TRBV4-1
abundance: -
d_gene: -

CDR3aa: CASRRPSVSEAFF
CDR3nt: TGTGCCAGTAGGAGGCCGTCGGTATCTGAAGCTTTCTTT
j_gene: TRBJ1-1
v_gene: TRBV19
abundance: -
d_gene: -

CDR3aa: CASSPRLASGKDTQYF
CDR3nt: TGTGCCAGCTCACCACGTCTCGCTAGCGGGAAAGATACGCAGTATTTT
j_gene: TRBJ2-3
v_gene: TRBV18
abundance: once
d_gene: TRBD2

CDR3aa: CASSDNLHGNTIYF
CDR3nt: TGTGCCAGCAGTGACAATCTTCACGGAAACACCATATATTTT
j_gene: TRBJ1-3
v_gene: TRBV28
abundance: -
d_gene: -

CDR3aa: CASTPTRGIYEQYF
CDR3nt: TGTGCCAGCACCCCAACTAGGGGAATCTACGAGCAGTACTTC
j_gene: TRBJ2-7
v_gene: TRBV6-5
abundance: -
d_gene: -

CDR3aa: CASSRPGTKNIQYF
CDR3nt: TGTGCCAGCAGCAGACCCGGTACCAAAAACATTCAGTACTTC
j_gene: TRBJ2-4
v_gene: TRBV5-8
abundance: once
d_gene: -

CDR3aa: CASITGEGGRSGELFF
CDR3nt: TGTGCCAGCATTACCGGTGAGGGCGGGAGGTCTGGGGAGCTGTTTTTT
j_gene: TRBJ2-2
v_gene: TRBV9
abundance: -
d_gene: TRBD2

CDR3aa: CASSESTLGRSLNTEAFF
CDR3nt: TGCGCCAGCAGTGAGTCGACTCTTGGACGGAGCCTCAACACTGAAGCTTTCTTT
j_gene: TRBJ1-1
v_gene: TRBV10-1
abundance: -
d_gene: -

CDR3aa: CASSLTGRDSPLHF
CDR3nt: TGTGCCAGCAGCCTGACAGGCAGAGATTCACCCCTCCACTTT
j_gene: TRBJ1-6
v_gene: TRBV7-8
abundance: -
d_gene: -

CDR3aa: CASREGGETQPQHF
CDR3nt: TGTGCCAGCAGGGAGGGGGGTGAGACTCAGCCCCAGCATTTT
j_gene: TRBJ1-5
v_gene: TRBV6-5
abundance: -
d_gene: -

CDR3aa: CAPDNEQYF
CDR3nt: TGTGCCCCGGACAACGAGCAGTACTTC
j_gene: TRBJ2-7
v_gene: TRBV19
abundance: once
d_gene: -

CDR3aa: CASSKIGSGSTDTQYF
CDR3nt: TGCGCCAGCAGCAAGATCGGGAGCGGGAGCACAGATACGCAGTATTTT
j_gene: TRBJ2-3
v_gene: TRBV5-1
abundance: once
d_gene: -

CDR3aa: CASSYSTSSYEQYF
CDR3nt: TGTGCCAGCAGTTACTCGACTAGCTCCTACGAGCAGTACTTC
j_gene: TRBJ2-7
v_gene: TRBV6-5
abundance: -
d_gene: -

CDR3aa: CASSLRTLSQYTF
CDR3nt: TGTGCCAGCAGCCTCCGGACTTTATCTCAGTACACCTTC
j_gene: TRBJ1-2
v_gene: TRBV14
abundance: -
d_gene: -

CDR3aa: CASSPLGGQPQHF
CDR3nt: TGCGCCAGCAGTCCGCTAGGGGGGCAGCCCCAGCATTTT
j_gene: TRBJ1-5
v_gene: TRBV5-1
abundance: -
d_gene: -

CDR3aa: CASSMEDREYEQYF
CDR3nt: TGTGCCAGTAGTATGGAGGACAGGGAATACGAGCAGTACTTC
j_gene: TRBJ2-7
v_gene: TRBV19
abundance: -
d_gene: TRBD1

CDR3aa: CASSEVTPGANVLTF
CDR3nt: TGTGCCAGCAGTGAAGTTACACCTGGGGCCAACGTCCTGACTTTC
j_gene: TRBJ2-6
v_gene: TRBV2
abundance: -
d_gene: -

CDR3aa: CATSGPEGTYEQYF
CDR3nt: TGTGCCACCAGCGGACCGGAAGGGACCTACGAGCAGTACTTC
j_gene: TRBJ2-7
v_gene: TRBV15
abundance: -
d_gene: -

CDR3aa: CASSQDEREGLTDTQYF
CDR3nt: TGCGCCAGCAGCCAAGATGAGCGGGAGGGCCTCACAGATACGCAGTATTTT
j_gene: TRBJ2-3
v_gene: TRBV4-1
abundance: -
d_gene: TRBD2

CDR3aa: CASSLRDRPYEQYF
CDR3nt: TGTGCCAGCAGCTTGCGTGACAGGCCCTACGAGCAGTACTTC
j_gene: TRBJ2-7
v_gene: TRBV5-4
abundance: few
d_gene: -

CDR3aa: CAISEDGNLGEKLFF
CDR3nt: TGTGCCATCAGTGAGGACGGGAACCTCGGGGAAAAACTGTTTTTT
j_gene: TRBJ1-4
v_gene: TRBV10-3
abundance: -
d_gene: -

CDR3aa: CASGLVTGSNQPQHF
CDR3nt: TGTGCCAGCGGGCTTGTGACGGGTAGCAATCAGCCCCAGCATTTT
j_gene: TRBJ1-5
v_gene: TRBV6-5
abundance: -
d_gene: -

CDR3aa: CASSLYQGRAKAFF
CDR3nt: TGTGCCAGCAGTTTATATCAGGGACGGGCTAAAGCTTTCTTT
j_gene: TRBJ1-1
v_gene: TRBV28
abundance: -
d_gene: -

CDR3aa: CASSRRSGFSGNTIYF
CDR3nt: TGTGCCAGCTCCCGACGTTCAGGGTTCTCTGGAAACACCATATATTTT
j_gene: TRBJ1-3
v_gene: TRBV7-2
abundance: -
d_gene: -

CDR3aa: CASSNTRTGGDYGYTF
CDR3nt: TGTGCCAGCAGCAACACCCGGACAGGGGGCGACTATGGCTACACCTTC
j_gene: TRBJ1-2
v_gene: TRBV14
abundance: once
d_gene: TRBD1

CDR3aa: CASSRTGGLSYEQYF
CDR3nt: TGTGCCAGCAGTCGGACAGGGGGATTATCCTACGAGCAGTACTTC
j_gene: TRBJ2-7
v_gene: TRBV6-2/TRBV6-3
abundance: -
d_gene: TRBD1

CDR3aa: CASSLVPPNEQFF
CDR3nt: TGTGCCAGCAGCTTGGTGCCGCCCAATGAGCAGTTCTTC
j_gene: TRBJ2-1
v_gene: TRBV5-4
abundance: -
d_gene: -

CDR3aa: CASSPLAGGTPGRYEQYF
CDR3nt: TGTGCCAGCAGTCCTTTAGCGGGAGGTACTCCAGGACGGTACGAGCAGTACTTC
j_gene: TRBJ2-7
v_gene: TRBV6-6
abundance: few
d_gene: TRBD2

CDR3aa: CASNSGTGVQQFF
CDR3nt: TGTGCCAGCAACTCCGGGACAGGCGTACAGCAGTTCTTC
j_gene: TRBJ2-1
v_gene: TRBV19
abundance: -
d_gene: TRBD1

CDR3aa: CASSQAGGLGSPLHF
CDR3nt: TGTGCCAGCAGCCAAGCAGGGGGCCTGGGTTCACCCCTCCACTTT
j_gene: TRBJ1-6
v_gene: TRBV3-1/TRBV3-2
abundance: -
d_gene: TRBD1

CDR3aa: CASSPYGPEAFF
CDR3nt: TGTGCCAGTAGTCCCTATGGTCCTGAAGCTTTCTTT
j_gene: TRBJ1-1
v_gene: TRBV19
abundance: -
d_gene: -

CDR3aa: CASSHWTGESEAFF
CDR3nt: TGTGCCAGCAGCCATTGGACAGGGGAAAGTGAAGCTTTCTTT
j_gene: TRBJ1-1
v_gene: TRBV3-1/TRBV3-2
abundance: -
d_gene: TRBD1

CDR3aa: CASTHYLPNTGELFF
CDR3nt: TGTGCCAGCACCCATTATCTTCCTAACACCGGGGAGCTGTTTTTT
j_gene: TRBJ2-2
v_gene: TRBV5-5
abundance: -
d_gene: -

CDR3aa: CASSPPDRAYGYTF
CDR3nt: TGCGCCAGCAGCCCCCCGGACAGGGCCTATGGCTACACCTTC
j_gene: TRBJ1-2
v_gene: TRBV5-1
abundance: -
d_gene: TRBD1

CDR3aa: CASRLWGQANEKLFF
CDR3nt: TGTGCCAGCAGGCTCTGGGGACAAGCTAATGAAAAACTGTTTTTT
j_gene: TRBJ1-4
v_gene: TRBV27
abundance: -
d_gene: -

CDR3aa: CASSLRGWNTEAFF
CDR3nt: TGCGCCAGCAGCTTGCGGGGATGGAACACTGAAGCTTTCTTT
j_gene: TRBJ1-1
v_gene: TRBV5-1
abundance: -
d_gene: -

CDR3aa: CASSEQGMNSNQPQHF
CDR3nt: TGTGCCAGCAGCGAACAGGGAATGAATAGCAATCAGCCCCAGCATTTT
j_gene: TRBJ1-5
v_gene: TRBV2
abundance: few
d_gene: -

CDR3aa: CASSLDSGLNYGYTF
CDR3nt: TGTGCCAGCAGCTTAGATTCGGGGCTTAACTATGGCTACACCTTC
j_gene: TRBJ1-2
v_gene: TRBV7-2
abundance: -
d_gene: -

CDR3aa: CASSLAQGFDTGELFF
CDR3nt: TGTGCCAGCAGCTTGGCTCAGGGGTTTGACACCGGGGAGCTGTTTTTT
j_gene: TRBJ2-2
v_gene: TRBV5-6
abundance: -
d_gene: -

CDR3aa: CASSRQDRGYGYTF
CDR3nt: TGTGCCAGCAGCCGCCAGGACAGGGGCTATGGCTACACCTTC
j_gene: TRBJ1-2
v_gene: TRBV27
abundance: -
d_gene: TRBD1

CDR3aa: CASSAKGGTLPNYGYTF
CDR3nt: TGCGCCAGCAGCGCTAAAGGGGGGACTCTTCCTAACTATGGCTACACCTTC
j_gene: TRBJ1-2
v_gene: TRBV4-1
abundance: -
d_gene: -

CDR3aa: CASSLGQYTGELFF
CDR3nt: TGTGCCAGCAGCTTGGGACAGTACACCGGGGAGCTGTTTTTT
j_gene: TRBJ2-2
v_gene: TRBV11-2
abundance: -
d_gene: TRBD1

CDR3aa: CASDTGYAYGYTF
CDR3nt: TGTGCCAGCGACACAGGGTATGCCTATGGCTACACCTTC
j_gene: TRBJ1-2
v_gene: TRBV2
abundance: -
d_gene: -

CDR3aa: CASSLEERDGNEQFF
CDR3nt: TGTGCCAGCAGCTTGGAGGAGCGGGACGGAAATGAGCAGTTCTTC
j_gene: TRBJ2-1
v_gene: TRBV5-4
abundance: -
d_gene: TRBD2

CDR3aa: CATSDNRQGSSGLAVTDTQYF
CDR3nt: TGTGCCACCAGTGATAACCGCCAGGGGTCTTCCGGACTAGCGGTCACAGATACGCAGTATTTT
j_gene: TRBJ2-3
v_gene: TRBV24-1
abundance: -
d_gene: TRBD2

CDR3aa: CASSQVPGANVLTF
CDR3nt: TGTGCCAGCAGCCAAGTTCCAGGGGCCAACGTCCTGACTTTC
j_gene: TRBJ2-6
v_gene: TRBV3-1/TRBV3-2
abundance: -
d_gene: -

CDR3aa: CASSLVTSGSNQPQHF
CDR3nt: TGTGCCAGCAGCTTAGTCACCTCAGGGAGCAATCAGCCCCAGCATTTT
j_gene: TRBJ1-5
v_gene: TRBV7-8
abundance: -
d_gene: -

CDR3aa: CASSQGQSSSYNSPLHF
CDR3nt: TGTGCCAGTAGTCAAGGACAGTCGAGCTCCTATAATTCACCCCTCCACTTT
j_gene: TRBJ1-6
v_gene: TRBV19
abundance: -
d_gene: -

CDR3aa: CASSEYKLREDRGEQYF
CDR3nt: TGCGCCAGCAGTGAGTACAAGTTACGAGAAGATCGGGGGGAGCAGTACTTC
j_gene: TRBJ2-7
v_gene: TRBV10-1
abundance: -
d_gene: -

CDR3aa: CASRRLDGATYF
CDR3nt: TGTGCCAGCAGACGCCTGGATGGCGCGACGTACTTC
j_gene: TRBJ2-7
v_gene: TRBV27
abundance: -
d_gene: -

CDR3aa: CSADRDGWKFF
CDR3nt: TGCAGTGCTGATCGAGACGGCTGGAAGTTCTTC
j_gene: TRBJ2-1
v_gene: TRBV20-1
abundance: -
d_gene: -

CDR3aa: CASSTNRGRNSPLHF
CDR3nt: TGTGCCAGCAGTACAAACAGGGGTCGGAATTCACCCCTCCACTTT
j_gene: TRBJ1-6
v_gene: TRBV2
abundance: -
d_gene: TRBD1

CDR3aa: CASSQDPGWNSPLHF
CDR3nt: TGTGCCAGCAGCCAAGACCCGGGGTGGAATTCACCCCTCCACTTT
j_gene: TRBJ1-6
v_gene: TRBV3-1/TRBV3-2
abundance: -
d_gene: -

CDR3aa: CASSQYIQLAGVRELFF
CDR3nt: TGCGCCAGCAGCCAATATATCCAACTAGCGGGAGTCAGGGAGCTGTTTTTT
j_gene: TRBJ2-2
v_gene: TRBV4-1
abundance: -
d_gene: TRBD2